This TCR beta chain emerged from a study of blood T cell repertoires in COVID-19. As for the study in general: Sample material is recorded as cDNA or gDNA derived from T cells, B-cell-depleted T cells, or PBMCs.

Per the study methods: Reference gene primer amplification in the assay estimated nucleated cell counts. Profiling relied on immunoSEQ multiplex PCR, and the TCRdb table lists in-frame clones only, not all of them. V and J calls and clone size are those listed in that table; D and trimming were worked out from the DNA. The profile shows approximately 180,000 clones, around 90% of them singletons. Germline CDR1 reads SEHNR; CDR2 reads FQNEAQ (reference sequence). This CDR3 has 15 amino acids. V shed 5 bases and J 3 bases; nucleotides not matched to a gene: 9. The TCR was taken from a man in his forties or fifties with acute or convalescent COVID-19. Sequencing was performed on peripheral blood. J is TRBJ2-7 and V is TRBV7-9; 8 nucleotides agree with TRBD2. The chain's CDR3 is CASSPGSGGSYEQYF. Written as DNA, the CDR3 is TGTGCCAGCAGCCCAGGCAGCGGGGGAAGCTACGAGCAGTACTTC.